Included here is one T cell receptor beta chain sequence, with context. J gave up 9 bases and V 1 base, and 8 bases lay outside the gene matches. The CDR3 has 16 residues. CDR1 and CDR2 from the germline V gene are SNHLY and FYNNEI. The data are from a study of blood T cell repertoires in COVID-19. In terms of age and location, participants ranged from roughly 18 to 95 years and lived in about 25 US areas. Cohort allocation depended upon clinical history that participants reported. Data came from immunoSEQ multiplex PCR; TCRdb stores just in-frame clones and leaves some out. The data show 190,000 or so clones, 65% to 90% seen once.

The chain combines TRBV2 with TRBJ1-6; TRBD1 matches 8 bases. The sample taken for sequencing was PBMCs or T cells enriched from blood (not recorded which). This receptor was obtained from a man aged 40-55 years who had recovered from COVID-19. The CDR3 spells CASSEGQGAGGSPLHF. CDR3 DNA: TGTGCCAGCAGTGAAGGGCAGGGGGCCGGCGGTTCACCCCTCCACTTT.